This is a list of T cell receptor beta chains from one sample in a study of T cells in Graves' hyperthyroidism and ophthalmopathy. MiXCR, run by TCRdb on the multiplex PCR reads, gives a single entry per CDR3 protein. The sample carries around 530,000 distinct CDR3 sequences, approximately 17% recorded once. Sequencing was done on a sample of blood. All receptors come from a woman younger than 30 with Graves' ophthalmopathy. Each CDR3 is given with its conserved first and last residue. Fields, in order: D gene, clone size, CDR3 length, V gene, J gene, CDR3 protein, CDR3 DNA. The D gene is left open where the match is weak. Expanded clones get a size class; other rows say once, few or many, or leave the size out.

D gene: TRBD2; clone size: many; CDR3 length: 18; V gene: TRBV6-2/TRBV6-3; J gene: TRBJ2-6; CDR3 protein: CASSYNGRVSEGANVLTF; CDR3 DNA: TGTGCCAGCAGTTACAACGGGAGGGTTTCGGAAGGGGCCAACGTCCTGACTTTC
D gene: TRBD1; clone size: -; CDR3 length: 17; V gene: TRBV20-1; J gene: TRBJ2-6; CDR3 protein: CSANSGGVSWGANVLTF; CDR3 DNA: TGCAGTGCTAATTCAGGGGGAGTTTCGTGGGGGGCCAACGTCCTGACTTTC
D gene: -; clone size: many; CDR3 length: 13; V gene: TRBV6-1; J gene: TRBJ2-7; CDR3 protein: CASISNNNYEQYF; CDR3 DNA: TGTGCCAGCATCTCGAACAACAACTACGAGCAGTACTTC
D gene: -; clone size: many; CDR3 length: 16; V gene: TRBV3-1; J gene: TRBJ1-1; CDR3 protein: CASSQEKGEVGTEAFF; CDR3 DNA: TGTGCCAGCAGCCAAGAGAAAGGGGAAGTCGGCACTGAAGCTTTCTTT
D gene: -; clone size: many; CDR3 length: 15; V gene: TRBV7-3; J gene: TRBJ2-3; CDR3 protein: CASSLNGPVGDTQYF; CDR3 DNA: TGTGCCAGCAGCTTGAACGGTCCCGTGGGTGATACGCAGTATTTT
D gene: TRBD1; clone size: -; CDR3 length: 15; V gene: TRBV28; J gene: TRBJ2-3; CDR3 protein: CASRLQGLPTDTQYF; CDR3 DNA: TGTGCCAGCAGGTTACAGGGGTTACCCACAGATACGCAGTATTTT
D gene: -; clone size: many; CDR3 length: 16; V gene: TRBV6-1; J gene: TRBJ2-3; CDR3 protein: CASSPMGLRSTDTQYF; CDR3 DNA: TGTGCCAGCAGCCCTATGGGGTTGCGGAGCACAGATACGCAGTATTTT
D gene: -; clone size: many; CDR3 length: 15; V gene: TRBV30; J gene: TRBJ1-6; CDR3 protein: CAWSPYPDSVSPLHF; CDR3 DNA: TGTGCCTGGAGTCCGTATCCAGATTCGGTTTCACCCCTCCACTTT
D gene: -; clone size: many; CDR3 length: 14; V gene: TRBV6-1; J gene: TRBJ1-1; CDR3 protein: CASSLPSVGTEAFF; CDR3 DNA: TGTGCCAGCAGTTTGCCTTCAGTTGGGACTGAAGCTTTCTTT
D gene: TRBD2; clone size: -; CDR3 length: 19; V gene: TRBV3-1; J gene: TRBJ2-5; CDR3 protein: CASSPNKFRLAGIQETQYF; CDR3 DNA: TGTGCCAGCAGCCCTAATAAATTTAGACTAGCGGGGATCCAAGAGACCCAGTACTTC
D gene: TRBD2; clone size: many; CDR3 length: 16; V gene: TRBV5-4; J gene: TRBJ2-5; CDR3 protein: CASKRAGGRAAETQYF; CDR3 DNA: TGTGCCAGCAAACGAGCTGGTGGGAGGGCCGCGGAGACCCAGTACTTC
D gene: TRBD1; clone size: many; CDR3 length: 14; V gene: TRBV12-3/TRBV12-4; J gene: TRBJ1-4; CDR3 protein: CASSRGQENEKLFF; CDR3 DNA: TGTGCCAGCAGCCGGGGACAGGAGAATGAAAAACTGTTTTTT
D gene: TRBD2; clone size: few; CDR3 length: 15; V gene: TRBV2; J gene: TRBJ2-6; CDR3 protein: CASVSGYSGANVLTF; CDR3 DNA: TGTGCCAGTGTTAGCGGGTACTCTGGGGCCAACGTCCTGACTTTC
D gene: -; clone size: -; CDR3 length: 14; V gene: TRBV6-2/TRBV6-3; J gene: TRBJ2-2; CDR3 protein: CASSYSGNPGELFF; CDR3 DNA: TGTGCCAGCAGTTACTCGGGTAATCCCGGGGAGCTGTTTTTT
D gene: TRBD2; clone size: many; CDR3 length: 18; V gene: TRBV5-1; J gene: TRBJ2-7; CDR3 protein: CASTDPGLAGGYTYEQYF; CDR3 DNA: TGCGCCAGCACCGATCCGGGACTAGCGGGAGGCTACACCTACGAGCAGTACTTC
D gene: -; clone size: many; CDR3 length: 13; V gene: TRBV5-1; J gene: TRBJ1-6; CDR3 protein: CASSLAEGSPLHF; CDR3 DNA: TGCGCCAGCAGCTTGGCCGAGGGGTCACCCCTCCACTTT
D gene: TRBD1; clone size: many; CDR3 length: 14; V gene: TRBV18; J gene: TRBJ1-1; CDR3 protein: CASSPKTGGTEAFF; CDR3 DNA: TGTGCCAGCTCACCAAAAACAGGGGGGACTGAAGCTTTCTTT
D gene: -; clone size: many; CDR3 length: 10; V gene: TRBV2; J gene: TRBJ1-1; CDR3 protein: CASISTEAFF; CDR3 DNA: TGTGCCAGCATTTCTACTGAAGCTTTCTTT
D gene: -; clone size: few; CDR3 length: 14; V gene: TRBV4-1; J gene: TRBJ1-1; CDR3 protein: CASSQDSGDTEAFF; CDR3 DNA: TGCGCCAGCAGCCAAGACTCGGGGGACACTGAAGCTTTCTTT
D gene: -; clone size: few; CDR3 length: 16; V gene: TRBV7-8; J gene: TRBJ2-2; CDR3 protein: CASSLDGRGNTGELFF; CDR3 DNA: TGTGCCAGCAGCTTAGATGGCCGGGGCAACACCGGGGAGCTGTTTTTT
D gene: TRBD2; clone size: many; CDR3 length: 15; V gene: TRBV6-2/TRBV6-3; J gene: TRBJ2-1; CDR3 protein: CASSNSGRDTSEQFF; CDR3 DNA: TGTGCCAGCAGTAATAGCGGGAGGGATACAAGTGAGCAGTTCTTC
D gene: -; clone size: -; CDR3 length: 15; V gene: TRBV6-1; J gene: TRBJ1-3; CDR3 protein: CASSPGRLSGNTIYF; CDR3 DNA: TGTGCCAGCAGCCCAGGACGGCTCTCTGGAAACACCATATATTTT
D gene: -; clone size: many; CDR3 length: 13; V gene: TRBV7-2; J gene: TRBJ1-1; CDR3 protein: CASSFISYTEAFF; CDR3 DNA: TGTGCCAGCAGCTTTATCTCTTATACTGAAGCTTTCTTT
D gene: TRBD1; clone size: many; CDR3 length: 16; V gene: TRBV28; J gene: TRBJ1-5; CDR3 protein: CASSMDRGYSNQPQHF; CDR3 DNA: TGTGCCAGCAGTATGGACAGGGGATATAGCAATCAGCCCCAGCATTTT
D gene: TRBD1; clone size: many; CDR3 length: 16; V gene: TRBV6-6; J gene: TRBJ2-7; CDR3 protein: CASSYGTGWRPDEQYF; CDR3 DNA: TGTGCCAGCAGTTACGGGACAGGGTGGAGACCTGACGAGCAGTACTTC
D gene: -; clone size: few; CDR3 length: 14; V gene: TRBV24-1; J gene: TRBJ1-5; CDR3 protein: CATSDWADNQPQHF; CDR3 DNA: TGTGCCACCAGTGATTGGGCAGATAATCAGCCCCAGCATTTT
D gene: TRBD2; clone size: many; CDR3 length: 13; V gene: TRBV7-9; J gene: TRBJ2-5; CDR3 protein: CASGGGYQETQYF; CDR3 DNA: TGTGCCAGCGGCGGGGGGTATCAAGAGACCCAGTACTTC
D gene: -; clone size: few; CDR3 length: 16; V gene: TRBV19; J gene: TRBJ1-1; CDR3 protein: CASSIGGQGMNTEAFF; CDR3 DNA: TGTGCCAGTAGTATCGGTGGGCAGGGGATGAACACTGAAGCTTTCTTT
D gene: TRBD1; clone size: few; CDR3 length: 15; V gene: TRBV6-2/TRBV6-3; J gene: TRBJ1-5; CDR3 protein: CASSRQGAVNQPQHF; CDR3 DNA: TGTGCCAGCAGTCGCCAGGGGGCTGTCAATCAGCCCCAGCATTTT
D gene: -; clone size: many; CDR3 length: 13; V gene: TRBV28; J gene: TRBJ2-5; CDR3 protein: CASSKNSGETQYF; CDR3 DNA: TGTGCCAGCAGCAAAAACAGTGGGGAGACCCAGTACTTC
D gene: -; clone size: many; CDR3 length: 13; V gene: TRBV20-1; J gene: TRBJ1-5; CDR3 protein: CSARGPLNQPQHF; CDR3 DNA: TGCAGTGCTAGGGGCCCCCTTAATCAGCCCCAGCATTTT
D gene: -; clone size: many; CDR3 length: 17; V gene: TRBV27; J gene: TRBJ2-7; CDR3 protein: CASSLDGAGTPSYEQYF; CDR3 DNA: TGTGCCAGCAGTTTAGATGGGGCAGGTACCCCCTCCTACGAGCAGTACTTC
D gene: -; clone size: -; CDR3 length: 15; V gene: TRBV7-2; J gene: TRBJ1-6; CDR3 protein: CASSLEFEGVSPLHF; CDR3 DNA: TGTGCCAGCAGCTTAGAGTTCGAGGGGGTCTCACCCCTCCACTTT
D gene: -; clone size: many; CDR3 length: 18; V gene: TRBV28; J gene: TRBJ1-2; CDR3 protein: CASSLNLDRTRLHYGYTF; CDR3 DNA: TGTGCCAGCAGTTTAAATTTGGACAGAACCCGTCTACACTATGGCTACACCTTC
D gene: -; clone size: few; CDR3 length: 13; V gene: TRBV14; J gene: TRBJ1-2; CDR3 protein: CASSPGAYYGYTF; CDR3 DNA: TGTGCCAGCAGCCCAGGGGCGTACTATGGCTACACCTTC
D gene: TRBD1; clone size: many; CDR3 length: 15; V gene: TRBV2; J gene: TRBJ2-7; CDR3 protein: CASSPPPGQGPEQYF; CDR3 DNA: TGTGCCAGCAGCCCACCCCCGGGACAGGGCCCCGAGCAGTACTTC
D gene: TRBD2; clone size: -; CDR3 length: 17; V gene: TRBV3-1; J gene: TRBJ2-1; CDR3 protein: CASSQELMGGAYNEQFF; CDR3 DNA: TGTGCCAGCAGCCAAGAGTTAATGGGAGGGGCGTACAATGAGCAGTTCTTC
D gene: -; clone size: -; CDR3 length: 16; V gene: TRBV27; J gene: TRBJ2-7; CDR3 protein: CASSPLAGTFSYEQYF; CDR3 DNA: TGTGCCAGCAGTCCCCTCGCCGGGACTTTCTCCTACGAGCAGTACTTC
D gene: -; clone size: -; CDR3 length: 12; V gene: TRBV6-1; J gene: TRBJ2-3; CDR3 protein: CASSRDWDTQYF; CDR3 DNA: TGTGCCAGCAGCCGAGATTGGGATACGCAGTATTTT
D gene: -; clone size: many; CDR3 length: 16; V gene: TRBV27; J gene: TRBJ1-1; CDR3 protein: CASSPFTERTLPEAFF; CDR3 DNA: TGTGCCAGCAGTCCATTCACGGAGAGAACACTCCCTGAAGCTTTCTTT
D gene: -; clone size: -; CDR3 length: 16; V gene: TRBV7-9; J gene: TRBJ2-7; CDR3 protein: CASSRAGGLSPYEQYF; CDR3 DNA: TGTGCCAGCAGCCGCGCTGGAGGGTTATCCCCCTACGAGCAGTACTTC
D gene: -; clone size: -; CDR3 length: 15; V gene: TRBV13; J gene: TRBJ2-1; CDR3 protein: CASSSGTPGYNEQFF; CDR3 DNA: TGTGCCAGCAGCTCCGGGACCCCCGGATACAATGAGCAGTTCTTC
D gene: -; clone size: -; CDR3 length: 16; V gene: TRBV11-2; J gene: TRBJ2-5; CDR3 protein: CASSQRTQRAGETQYF; CDR3 DNA: TGCGCCAGCAGCCAAAGAACCCAGAGGGCGGGAGAGACCCAGTACTTC
D gene: -; clone size: many; CDR3 length: 15; V gene: TRBV2; J gene: TRBJ2-1; CDR3 protein: CASRNESSSYNEQFF; CDR3 DNA: TGTGCCAGCAGGAATGAATCTAGCTCCTACAATGAGCAGTTCTTC
D gene: TRBD2; clone size: many; CDR3 length: 16; V gene: TRBV11-2; J gene: TRBJ2-6; CDR3 protein: CASSSWRGFGANVLTF; CDR3 DNA: TGTGCCAGCAGCTCCTGGCGGGGGTTTGGGGCCAACGTCCTGACTTTC